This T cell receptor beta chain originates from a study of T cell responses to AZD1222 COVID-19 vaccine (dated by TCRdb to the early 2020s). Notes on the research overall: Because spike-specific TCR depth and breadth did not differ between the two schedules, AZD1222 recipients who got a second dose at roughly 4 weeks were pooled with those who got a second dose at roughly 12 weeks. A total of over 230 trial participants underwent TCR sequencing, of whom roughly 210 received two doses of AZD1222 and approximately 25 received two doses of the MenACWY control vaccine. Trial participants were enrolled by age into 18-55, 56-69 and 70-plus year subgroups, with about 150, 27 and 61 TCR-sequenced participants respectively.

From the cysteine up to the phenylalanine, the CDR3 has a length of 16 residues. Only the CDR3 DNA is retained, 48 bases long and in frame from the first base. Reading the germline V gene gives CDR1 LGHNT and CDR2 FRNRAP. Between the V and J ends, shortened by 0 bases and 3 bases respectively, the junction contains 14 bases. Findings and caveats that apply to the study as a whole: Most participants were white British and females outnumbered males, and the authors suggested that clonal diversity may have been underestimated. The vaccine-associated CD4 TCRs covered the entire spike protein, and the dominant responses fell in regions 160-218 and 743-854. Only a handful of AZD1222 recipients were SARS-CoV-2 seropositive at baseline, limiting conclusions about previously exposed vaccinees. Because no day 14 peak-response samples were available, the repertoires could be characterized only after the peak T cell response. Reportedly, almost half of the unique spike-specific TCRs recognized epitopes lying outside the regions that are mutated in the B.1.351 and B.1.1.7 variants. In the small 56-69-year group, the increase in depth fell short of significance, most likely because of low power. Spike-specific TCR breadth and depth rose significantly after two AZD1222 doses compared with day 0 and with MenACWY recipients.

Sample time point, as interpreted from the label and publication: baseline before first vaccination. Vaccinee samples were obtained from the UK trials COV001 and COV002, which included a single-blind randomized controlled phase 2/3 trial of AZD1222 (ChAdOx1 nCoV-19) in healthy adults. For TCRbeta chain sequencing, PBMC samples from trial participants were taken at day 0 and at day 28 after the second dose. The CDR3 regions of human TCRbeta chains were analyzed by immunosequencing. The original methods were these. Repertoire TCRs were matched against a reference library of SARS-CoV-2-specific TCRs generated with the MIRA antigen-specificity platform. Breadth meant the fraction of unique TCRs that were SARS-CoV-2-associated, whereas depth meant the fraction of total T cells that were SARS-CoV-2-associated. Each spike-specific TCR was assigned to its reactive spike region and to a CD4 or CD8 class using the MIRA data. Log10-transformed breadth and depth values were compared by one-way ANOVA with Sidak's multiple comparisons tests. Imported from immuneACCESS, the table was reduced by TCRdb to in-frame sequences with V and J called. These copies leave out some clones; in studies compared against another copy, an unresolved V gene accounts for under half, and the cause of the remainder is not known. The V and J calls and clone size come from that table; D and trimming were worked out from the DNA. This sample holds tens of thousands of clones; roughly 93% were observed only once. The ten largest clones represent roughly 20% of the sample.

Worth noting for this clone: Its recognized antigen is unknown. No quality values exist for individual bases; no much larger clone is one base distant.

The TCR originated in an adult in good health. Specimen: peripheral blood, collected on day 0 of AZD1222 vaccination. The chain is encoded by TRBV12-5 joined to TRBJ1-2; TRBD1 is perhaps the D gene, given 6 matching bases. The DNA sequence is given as TGTGCTAGTGGTTTGGTACGGGGGGGCGGACACTATGGCTACACCTTC. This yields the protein CASGLVRGGGHYGYTF.